These 2 T cell receptor beta chains originate from one sample sequenced in a study of blood T cell repertoires in COVID-19. The protocol was immunoSEQ multiplex PCR, while the TCRdb copy is restricted to in-frame clones and leaves out a portion. The profile shows about 69,000 clones, about nine tenths of them singletons. The sequenced sample consisted of peripheral blood. The receptor set was obtained from a man under 40 with acute or convalescent COVID-19.

The chain employs TRBV20-1 and TRBJ2-3; D remains unclear. Deletions cut 3 bases from V and 7 bases from J, with 8 bases between. Germline values: CDR1 DFQATT, CDR2 SNEGSKA (reference sequence). The length of the CDR3 is 11 residues. The CDR3 sequence: CSASHTNTQYF. The CDR3 bases are TGCAGTGCTAGCCACACCAATACGCAGTATTTT.

The J gene is TRBJ1-1, the V gene TRBV10-2, with D unresolved. The germline V gene encodes CDR1 WSHSY and CDR2 SAAADI. The CDR3 has 12 amino acids. With 5 bases removed from V and 7 bases from J, the gap between germline ends came to 11 bases. The chain's CDR3 is CASSLTGNEAFF. The CDR3 DNA reads as TGCGCCAGCAGTCTCACGGGGAATGAAGCTTTCTTT.